This T cell receptor (beta chain) was captured by sequencing in a study of T cells in localized non-small cell lung cancer. Broader study findings: Longer overall survival was seen with higher T cell density measured in blood. Maximal T cell clonality occurred in uninvolved adjacent lung, with tumor ranking below it. Of the top 100 tumor clones, median roughly 60 were in adjacent lung, 25 to 30 among its top 100.

The table lists this clone with a count of one. Its antigen remains unidentified. CDR3 size: 11 residues. Trimming shortened V by 6 bases and J by 6 bases, and 8 bases separated the two germline ends. CDR1 and CDR2 from the germline V gene are MNHNY and SVGAGI (reference sequence). Data came from immunoSEQ multiplex PCR; TCRdb stores just in-frame clones and leaves some out. The sample consists of roughly 28,000 clones, around 83% of them appearing once. This chain uses TRBV6-6 with TRBJ1-1; the D is unclear. The receptor comes from a woman aged 40-75 years with stage I lung adenocarcinoma. Here the sequenced sample was peripheral blood, taken before any cancer treatment. In DNA, the CDR3 is TGTGCCAGCAGCCGAAGGCCTGAAGCTTTCTTT. Protein: CASSRRPEAFF.